The clone carrying this T cell receptor (beta chain) came up many times. This sample is part of a study of T-cell reconstitution after alpha-beta-depleted transplantation in children. This CDR3 region has 11 residues. Germline assignment: CDR1 SEHNR and CDR2 FQNEAQ (reference sequence). V was trimmed by 5 bases and J by 13 bases, leaving 14 bases between them. Unique molecular identifiers were incorporated during preparation of the TCRbeta library. Using its own MiXCR run on the PCR reads, TCRdb lists one record per CDR3 protein. This sample carries more than 450,000 distinct CDR3 sequences, roughly 18% of them seen once, and the ten largest clones take more than 2.5%.

The starting material was PBMCs from the stem cell graft donor, obtained from the stem cell graft. This clonotype originated in a human donor who donated a stem cell graft to a child with acute lymphoblastic leukemia. The chain couples TRBV7-9 to TRBJ1-2; D is undetermined. The CDR3 DNA follows: TGTGCCAGCAGCCAAAAAGGTGCGGGCACCTTC. Protein sequence: CASSQKGAGTF.